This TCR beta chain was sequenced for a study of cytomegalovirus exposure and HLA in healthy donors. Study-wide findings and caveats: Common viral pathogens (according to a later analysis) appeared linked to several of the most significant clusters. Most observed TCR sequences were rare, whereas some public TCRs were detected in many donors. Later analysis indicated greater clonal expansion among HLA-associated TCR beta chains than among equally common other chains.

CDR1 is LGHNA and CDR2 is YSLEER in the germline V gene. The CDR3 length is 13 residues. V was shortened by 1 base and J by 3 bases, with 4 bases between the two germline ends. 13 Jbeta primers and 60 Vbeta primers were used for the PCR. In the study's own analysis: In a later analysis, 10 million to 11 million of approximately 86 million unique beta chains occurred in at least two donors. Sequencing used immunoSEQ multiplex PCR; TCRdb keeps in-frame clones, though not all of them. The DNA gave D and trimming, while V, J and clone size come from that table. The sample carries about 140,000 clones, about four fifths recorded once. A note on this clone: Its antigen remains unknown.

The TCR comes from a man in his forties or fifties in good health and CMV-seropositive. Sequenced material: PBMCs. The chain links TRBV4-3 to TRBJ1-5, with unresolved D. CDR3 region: CASSQGLNQPQHF. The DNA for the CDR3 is TGCGCCAGCAGCCAAGGGCTCAATCAGCCCCAGCATTTT.